This paragraph covers one T cell receptor (beta chain) sequence. Its target is unknown. This entry comes from a study of tumor-infiltrating lymphocytes in primary liver carcinoma. The CDR3 runs to 14 residues. Looked up from germline, CDR1 is SEHNR and CDR2 is FQNEAQ (reference sequence). The V end was cut by 11 bases, the J end by 2 bases, with 18 bases between. Study-wide results and limits: Bulk unsorted samples prevented comparison of CD4+ and CD8+ repertoires. Less overlap was seen in tumor-adjacent and tumor-blood pairs than in tumor region pairs. Tumor samples exhibited a significantly greater top-250-clone fraction than blood samples (p = 0.039).

Alongside blood RNA obtained from unsorted whole blood, germline DNA was also extracted. Patients had chronic HBV infection and were treatment-naive. From approximately 0.5 ug of total RNA, TCR beta-specific cDNA was reverse-transcribed using a constant-region primer. ARM-PCR, slightly modified, supplied the TCR beta libraries through three nested multiplex PCR rounds. A C-beta reverse primer was combined with TRBV1-TRBV30 forward primers in the first two PCR rounds, and each round had around 11 cycles. TCRdb reanalysed the multiplex PCR reads using MiXCR and keeps one entry per CDR3 protein. The table records a few hundred thousand distinct CDR3 sequences, nearly 60% of them present only once.

The specimen was peripheral blood. This receptor was taken from a woman in her twenties or thirties with primary liver carcinoma and hepatitis B virus infection. V and J are TRBV7-9 and TRBJ2-5; D tentatively fits TRBD1 or TRBD2 (5 bases each). The CDR3 DNA follows: TGTGCCGGGACCGAAGCAGGGCGACAAGAGACCCAGTACTTC. Protein sequence: CAGTEAGRQETQYF.